Sequencing of this TCR beta chain was carried out in a study of T cells in Graves' hyperthyroidism and ophthalmopathy. On this clonotype: What it binds is not known.

With 4 bases clipped from V and 2 bases from J, the junction kept 9 bases outside the gene matches. There are 16 residues in the CDR3. Germline V gene data show CDR1 as SGHAT and CDR2 as FQNNGV. With a duration under 2 months, the hyperthyroidism was newly diagnosed in patients aged 18 to 65. Patients were excluded because of uncontrolled infection, other autoimmune disease, pregnancy or lactation. Clinicians diagnosed patients from clinical symptoms, serum thyroxine and TRAb, thyroid ultrasound and orbital computed tomography. Study-wide points: Clonotypes that were expanded in thyroid above 0.001 mostly appeared in blood too.

Template material for amplifying TCR beta CDR3 regions consisted of RNA transcripts. First-round RT-PCR of the TCR CDR3 relied on the HTBI primer set. TCRdb used MiXCR to reprocess the multiplex PCR reads, holding one entry per CDR3 protein. The table lists under 250,000 distinct CDR3 sequences, less than 20% of them singletons, with around 48% in the top ten. The sample taken for sequencing was blood. The receptor was isolated from a woman aged 50 to 60 with Graves' hyperthyroidism. This chain uses TRBV11-2 with TRBJ2-7; 9 bases align to TRBD2. CDR3 region: CASSSISGSSAYEQYF. The CDR3 DNA reads TGTGCCAGCAGCTCAATTAGCGGGAGTTCTGCCTACGAGCAGTACTTC. The full variable domain, completed using reference TRBV11-2 and TRBJ2-7, is EAGVAQSPRYKIIEKRQSVAFWCNPISGHATLYWYQQILGQGPKLLIQFQNNGVVDDSQLPKDRFSAERLKGVDSTLKIQPAKLEDSAVYLCASSSISGSSAYEQYFGPGTRLTVT.